The T cell receptor beta chain under discussion was sequenced for a study of blood T cell repertoires in COVID-19. About the study: COVID-19 samples collected from the United States, Italy and Spain covered acute and convalescent phases.

Generated by immunoSEQ multiplex PCR, the TCRdb table keeps only in-frame clones and is missing some. The sample has about 400,000 clones, roughly 90% seen once. Germline V gene data show CDR1 as SGHKS and CDR2 as YYEKEE (reference sequence). This CDR3 has 14 residues. Trimming took 1 base from V and 2 from J, leaving 8 bases between them. The sample was peripheral blood. The V call is TRBV5-5, the J call TRBJ2-3; D possibly corresponds to TRBD1 (5 bases). This clonotype was sampled from a woman under 40 with acute or convalescent COVID-19. The CDR3 sequence is CASSLQGNTDTQYF. As DNA, the CDR3 is TGTGCCAGCAGCTTGCAGGGTAACACAGATACGCAGTATTTT.